The 3 T cell receptor beta chains below all came from one sample that was sequenced in a study of blood T cell repertoires in COVID-19. The repertoire was sequenced with immunoSEQ multiplex PCR; TCRdb's copy has only in-frame clones and lacks some. The sample consists of about 110,000 clones, approximately 90% of them appearing once. The sequencing sample was made of peripheral blood. All receptors come from a woman between 45 and 65 years old with acute or convalescent COVID-19.

V is TRBV7-9 and J is TRBJ2-1, with 8 bases lining up with TRBD2. After removal of 6 bases from V and 9 bases from J, the junction contained 10 bases not matched to a gene. The CDR3 length is 14 residues. Germline lookup yields CDR1 SEHNR and CDR2 FQNEAQ (reference sequence). The CDR3 here is CASSSSGRRGEQFF. The DNA of the CDR3 is TGTGCCAGCAGTTCGAGCGGGAGAAGGGGTGAGCAGTTCTTC.

This chain joins TRBV3-1 (or the pseudogene TRBV3-2) and TRBJ2-2; D perhaps matches TRBD1 (8 bases). Trimming pared 4 bases from V and 10 bases from J, leaving 28 bases between. CDR3 length: 18 amino acids. CDR1 is LGHDT, CDR2 YNNKEL, per germline (reference sequence). CDR3 sequence: CASSPIGQGGSRSAELFF. CDR3 bases: TGTGCCAGCAGCCCCATCGGACAGGGAGGGTCAAGATCCGCGGAGCTGTTTTTT.

J is TRBJ1-3 and V is TRBV5-1; D is unresolved. Germline CDR1 reads SGHRS; CDR2 reads YFSETQ. The CDR3 is made up of 15 amino acids. V was trimmed by 4 bases and J by 4 bases, leaving 15 bases between them. In DNA form, the CDR3 reads TGCGCCAGCAGCCCTGAGACGGAGGTCGGAAACACCATATATTTT. Amino acid sequence: CASSPETEVGNTIYF.